Listed here are 13 T cell receptor beta chains from one sample, sequenced in a study of T cell changes during pregnancy in multiple sclerosis. The table came from immunoSEQ multiplex PCR; TCRdb's copy has only in-frame clones and leaves some out. The data show about 120,000 clones, about 94% seen once. Source: peripheral blood, taken before pregnancy. The receptors come from a female donor with multiple sclerosis, enrolled in a pregnancy study.

The chain employs TRBV7-9 and TRBJ2-7; the D gene is possibly TRBD2 (5 bases). Germline values: CDR1 SEHNR, CDR2 FQNEAQ (reference sequence). The CDR3 consists of 16 residues. The V gene lost 1 base and the J gene lost 0 bases, with 13 bases spanning the gap. CDR3: CASSLEVGGFSYEQYF. The CDR3 DNA sequence: TGTGCCAGCAGCTTAGAGGTTGGAGGTTTCTCCTACGAGCAGTACTTC.

V is TRBV19 and J is TRBJ2-7; the D is unclear. V was cut by 1 base and J by 3 bases, with 13 bases left in between. This CDR3 comprises 15 residues. The germline V gene encodes CDR1 LNHDA and CDR2 SQIVND (reference sequence). This CDR3 is CASSIAAGPYYEQYF. The CDR3 DNA reads as TGTGCCAGTAGTATAGCGGCAGGCCCCTACTACGAGCAGTACTTC.

The gene calls are TRBV4-2 and TRBJ2-5; 8 bases match TRBD2. With 0 bases clipped from V and 3 bases from J, the junction kept 12 bases outside the gene matches. Germline-derived CDR1 and CDR2 are LGHNA and YNFKEQ. The CDR3 totals 18 residues. The chain's CDR3 is CASSQDSISGGPEETQYF. The CDR3 DNA follows: TGTGCCAGCAGCCAAGATTCTATATCGGGAGGGCCGGAAGAGACCCAGTACTTC.

This chain joins TRBV19 and TRBJ2-7; D remains unclear. CDR1 LNHDA and CDR2 SQIVND come from the germline V gene (reference sequence). Trimming pared 5 bases from V and 0 bases from J, leaving 11 bases between. This CDR3 contains 14 residues. In DNA, the CDR3 is TGTGCCAGTAGTTTAGGGCCAGACTCCTACGAGCAGTACTTC. Translation: CASSLGPDSYEQYF. Looking up the rest from reference TRBV19 and TRBJ2-7 gives the full variable domain: DGGITQSPKYLFRKEGQNVTLSCEQNLNHDAMYWYRQDPGQGLRLIYYSQIVNDFQKGDIAEGYSVSREKKESFPLTVTSAQKNPTAFYLCASSLGPDSYEQYFGPGTRLTVT.

This clone is a singleton in its sample. The chain links TRBV6-5 to TRBJ2-3, with D possibly matching TRBD2 (6 bases). Per germline, CDR1 MNHEY and CDR2 SVGAGI. CDR3 length: 15 amino acids. Trimming shortened V by 6 bases and J by 0 bases, and 13 bases separated the two germline ends. CDR3 residues: CASRTTSRSTDTQYF. CDR3 coding DNA: TGTGCCAGCAGGACAACTAGCAGGAGCACAGATACGCAGTATTTT.

The CDR3 here is CASSIAGSSYNEQFF. CDR3 nucleotide sequence: TGTGCCAGTAGTATAGCGGGAAGCTCCTACAATGAGCAGTTCTTC. The J gene is TRBJ2-1, the V gene TRBV19; a possible D gene is TRBD2 (5 bases). V was trimmed by 1 base and J by 0 bases, leaving 7 bases between them. Germline CDR1 LNHDA, CDR2 SQIVND (reference sequence). This CDR3 contains 15 residues. Full variable domain (rest looked up from reference TRBV19 and TRBJ2-1): DGGITQSPKYLFRKEGQNVTLSCEQNLNHDAMYWYRQDPGQGLRLIYYSQIVNDFQKGDIAEGYSVSREKKESFPLTVTSAQKNPTAFYLCASSIAGSSYNEQFFGPGTRLTVL.

This clone appeared a single time. The V and J genes are TRBV19 and TRBJ1-2; 9 nucleotides line up with TRBD1. Germline V lookup: CDR1 LNHDA, CDR2 SQIVND (reference sequence). The V segment lost 0 bases and the J segment 3 bases; nucleotides outside the gene matches: 8. This CDR3 has 17 residues. The CDR3 DNA sequence: TGTGCCAGTAGTATAGATCTCCGGACAGGGGTTGACTATGGCTACACCTTC. Translated: CASSIDLRTGVDYGYTF. The complete variable domain, with remaining parts taken from reference TRBV19 and TRBJ1-2, reads DGGITQSPKYLFRKEGQNVTLSCEQNLNHDAMYWYRQDPGQGLRLIYYSQIVNDFQKGDIAEGYSVSREKKESFPLTVTSAQKNPTAFYLCASSIDLRTGVDYGYTFGSGTRLTVV.

V and J are TRBV5-1 and TRBJ2-4; possible D gene TRBD2, 5 bases. Trimming shortened V by 0 bases and J by 8 bases, and 15 bases separated the two germline ends. This CDR3 is built from 15 residues. Germline loops: CDR1 SGHRS, CDR2 YFSETQ. The CDR3 region is CASSLAGQKEDIQYF. CDR3 DNA sequence: TGCGCCAGCAGCTTGGCCGGGCAAAAGGAGGACATTCAGTACTTC.

This chain connects TRBV10-3 to TRBJ1-2; 7 nucleotides agree with TRBD1. V was clipped by 2 bases and J by 2 bases; unmatched bases: 5. The CDR3 sequence is 15 residues long. Per germline, CDR1 ENHRY and CDR2 SYGVKD. In DNA, the CDR3 is TGTGCCATCAGTGAGGGGGCACAGGGGAACTATGGCTACACCTTC. This encodes CAISEGAQGNYGYTF.

The chain employs TRBV6-5 and TRBJ1-1; no clear D. Germline lookup yields CDR1 MNHEY and CDR2 SVGAGI. The CDR3 totals 13 residues. V was shortened by 3 bases and J by 3 bases, with 8 bases between the two germline ends. The CDR3 spells CASSYSEDTEAFF. CDR3 nucleotide sequence: TGTGCCAGCAGTTATAGTGAGGACACTGAAGCTTTCTTT.

The chain recombines TRBV15 with TRBJ2-7; D might be TRBD1 (6 bases). This CDR3 is 13 amino acids long. The germline V gene encodes CDR1 LNHNV and CDR2 YYDKDF (reference sequence). Trimming took off 0 bases at V and 3 bases at J, with 6 bases between the two ends. CDR3 nucleotides: TGTGCCACCAGCAGAGACAGGGGCTACGAGCAGTACTTC. It yields the protein CATSRDRGYEQYF.

This clone was counted once. This chain uses TRBV9 with TRBJ2-4, with 10 bases identical to TRBD2. CDR3 length: 18 residues. CDR1 is SGDLS, CDR2 YYNGEE, per germline. With V trimmed by 3 bases and J by 13 bases, 22 bases remained unmatched. CDR3 sequence: CASSDSPPASGRIGLQYF. The CDR3 DNA reads TGTGCCAGCAGCGACTCCCCACCGGCTAGCGGGAGAATTGGCTTACAGTACTTC.

CDR3 DNA: TGTGCCAGCAGCGCCCAGGGGGCTGGGGAGACCCAGTACTTC. It translates to CASSAQGAGETQYF. The chain recombines TRBV9 with TRBJ2-5; 8 nucleotides match TRBD1. Trimming took 3 bases from V and 5 from J; bases not matched to a gene: 6. The germline V gene has CDR1 SGDLS and CDR2 YYNGEE. This CDR3 contains 14 residues.